A single sample gave rise to the 8 T cell receptor beta chains below, sequenced in a study of siplizumab effects on memory and regulatory T cells. The protocol was immunoSEQ multiplex PCR, while the TCRdb copy is restricted to in-frame clones and leaves out a portion. Here the sample spans around 87,000 clones, about nine tenths being singletons. What was sequenced was CD4+ T cells sorted from blood. The receptors derive from a human donor in good health.

This clone was recorded once. V gene TRBV30 combines with J gene TRBJ1-4; D might be TRBD1 (5 bases). Germline V gives CDR1 GTSNPN, CDR2 SVGIG (reference sequence). The V end lost 2 bases, the J end lost 4 bases, and 8 bases lay between the germline ends. CDR3 length: 13 residues. CDR3 sequence reads: CAWSRQGNEKLFF. The DNA of the CDR3 is TGTGCCTGGAGTAGGCAGGGTAATGAAAAACTGTTTTTT.

The chain has TRBV19 and TRBJ1-5; D remains ambiguous. Germline-derived CDR1 and CDR2 are LNHDA and SQIVND (reference sequence). This CDR3 has 15 amino acids. Trimming left V 0 bases short and J 2 bases short, with 8 bases between. The CDR3 DNA reads TGTGCCAGTAGTATAGACTTCACTGGCAATCAGCCCCAGCATTTT. It yields the protein CASSIDFTGNQPQHF.

J is TRBJ2-3 and V is TRBV30, with D unresolved. V lost 0 bases, J lost 4 bases, and 17 bases lay in between. The germline CDR1 and CDR2 sequences are GTSNPN and SVGIG (reference sequence). This CDR3 has 16 residues. The CDR3 is CAWSVQHSRPADTQYF. The CDR3 DNA reads TGTGCCTGGAGTGTACAGCACAGTCGGCCCGCAGATACGCAGTATTTT. The full variable domain, in which reference TRBV30 and TRBJ2-3 provide the parts outside the CDR3, is SQTIHQWPATLVQPVGSPLSLECTVEGTSNPNLYWYRQAAGRGLQLLFYSVGIGQISSEVPQNLSASRPQDRQFILSSKKLLLSDSGFYLCAWSVQHSRPADTQYFGPGTRLTVL.

The chain carries TRBV28 and TRBJ1-2, with D possibly TRBD1 on 5 matching bases. The V gene lost 5 bases and the J gene lost 8 bases, with 15 bases spanning the gap. The CDR3 is 13 residues long. CDR1 is MDHEN, CDR2 SYDVKM, per germline. For the CDR3, the DNA is TGTGCCAGCAGTCGCCCCGGGGGTTGGGGCTACACCTTC. It translates to CASSRPGGWGYTF.

The count of this clone is one. The chain joins TRBV27 to TRBJ2-1, with TRBD1 as a possible D gene (5 bases). V lost 6 bases and J lost 2, with 14 bases in between. The CDR3 consists of 15 residues. Per germline, CDR1 MNHEY and CDR2 SMNVEV (reference sequence). The CDR3 sequence: CASRGVSGTYNEQFF. Written as DNA, the CDR3 is TGTGCCAGCAGAGGAGTTTCAGGGACCTACAATGAGCAGTTCTTC.

This chain joins TRBV6-5 and TRBJ2-1; possible D gene TRBD2, 5 bases. CDR1 is MNHEY, CDR2 SVGAGI, per germline. V shed 6 bases and J shed 0 bases, with 12 bases lying between them. The length of the CDR3 is 15 residues. CDR3 sequence: CASRVWENSYNEQFF. The CDR3 nucleotides read TGTGCCAGCAGGGTGTGGGAGAACTCCTACAATGAGCAGTTCTTC.

V usage is TRBV28 and J usage is TRBJ2-1; D perhaps matches TRBD2 (6 bases). V lost 3 bases and J lost 8, with 17 bases in between. This CDR3 contains 15 residues. CDR1 and CDR2 from the germline V gene are MDHEN and SYDVKM. CDR3 region: CASSFQRATFDEQFF. CDR3 sequence (DNA): TGTGCCAGCAGTTTCCAGCGGGCAACTTTCGATGAGCAGTTCTTC.

The J gene is TRBJ1-3, the V gene TRBV12-5; D is perhaps TRBD1 (6 bases). Trimming stripped 1 base from V and 3 bases from J, with 13 bases between. CDR3 size: 16 residues. Germline values: CDR1 LGHNT, CDR2 FRNRAP. The CDR3 is CASGLGRWGHGNTIYF. The CDR3 DNA follows: TGTGCTAGTGGTTTGGGCCGGTGGGGGCATGGAAACACCATATATTTT.